Given below is one T cell receptor (beta chain) in context. The V and J ends lost 4 bases and 3 bases, in that order; junction bases with no gene match: 7. Germline V gene sequence: CDR1 SGHTA, CDR2 FQGNSA. The CDR3 sequence is 16 residues long. This table comes from immunoSEQ multiplex PCR, and its TCRdb copy is limited to in-frame clones, with some not included. The table has over 55,000 clones, 80% to 90% seen once. This sample is drawn from a study of T cell changes during pregnancy in multiple sclerosis. Sequenced sample: peripheral blood from another person, used as feeder cells. The chain has TRBV7-2 and TRBJ2-2, with 8 bases that match TRBD2. This clonotype was sampled from a human donor whose cells served as feeder cells for cultures in a pregnancy study. As DNA, the CDR3 is TGTGCCAGCAGCTCGCAAGCGGGGGCTCACACCGGGGAGCTGTTTTTT. Protein sequence: CASSSQAGAHTGELFF.